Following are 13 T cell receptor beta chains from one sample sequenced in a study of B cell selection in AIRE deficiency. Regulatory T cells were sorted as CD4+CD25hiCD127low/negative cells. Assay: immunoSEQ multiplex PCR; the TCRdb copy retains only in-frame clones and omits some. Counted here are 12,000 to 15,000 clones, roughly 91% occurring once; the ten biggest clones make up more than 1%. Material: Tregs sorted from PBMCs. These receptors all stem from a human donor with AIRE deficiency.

The CDR3 DNA follows: TGTGCCAGCAGCTTATCCCAGGGGGCGAGAGATGAAAAACTGTTTTTT. This translates into CASSLSQGARDEKLFF. The chain employs TRBV5-5 and TRBJ1-4, with 8 bases aligning to TRBD1. V lost 2 bases and J lost 6; bases outside the gene matches: 9. The CDR3 runs to 16 residues. The germline V gene has CDR1 SGHKS and CDR2 YYEKEE (reference sequence).

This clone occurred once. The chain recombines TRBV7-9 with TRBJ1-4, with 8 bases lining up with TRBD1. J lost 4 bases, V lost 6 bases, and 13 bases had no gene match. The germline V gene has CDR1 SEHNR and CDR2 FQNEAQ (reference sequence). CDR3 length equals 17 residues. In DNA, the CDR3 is TGTGCCAGCAGTCCCGGACAGGGCCGGGGCCATAATGAAAAACTGTTTTTT. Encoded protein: CASSPGQGRGHNEKLFF.

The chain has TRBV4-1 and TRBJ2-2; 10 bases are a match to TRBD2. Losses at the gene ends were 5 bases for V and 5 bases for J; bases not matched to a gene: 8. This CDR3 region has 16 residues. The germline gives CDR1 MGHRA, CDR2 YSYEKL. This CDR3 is CASSSTGLARTGELFF. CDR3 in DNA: TGCGCCAGCAGCTCTACGGGACTAGCGAGAACCGGGGAGCTGTTTTTT.

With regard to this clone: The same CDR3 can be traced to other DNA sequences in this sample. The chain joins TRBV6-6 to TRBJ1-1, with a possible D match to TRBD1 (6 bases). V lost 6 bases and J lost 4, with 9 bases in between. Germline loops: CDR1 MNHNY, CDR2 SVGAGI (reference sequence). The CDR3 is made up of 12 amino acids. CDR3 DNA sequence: TGTGCCAGCAGAGTGACAGGCACTGAAGCTTTCTTT. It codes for CASRVTGTEAFF.

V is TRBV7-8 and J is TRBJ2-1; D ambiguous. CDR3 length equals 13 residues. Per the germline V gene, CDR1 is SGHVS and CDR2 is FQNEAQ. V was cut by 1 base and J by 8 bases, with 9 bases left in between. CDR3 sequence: CASSLGFPDEQFF. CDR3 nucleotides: TGTGCCAGCAGCTTAGGGTTTCCAGATGAGCAGTTCTTC.

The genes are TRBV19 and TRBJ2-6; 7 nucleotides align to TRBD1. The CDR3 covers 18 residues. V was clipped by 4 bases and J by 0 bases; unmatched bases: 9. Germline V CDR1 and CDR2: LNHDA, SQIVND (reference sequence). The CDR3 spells CASSNLRDSNSGANVLTF. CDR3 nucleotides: TGTGCCAGTAGTAACCTCCGGGACAGCAACTCTGGGGCCAACGTCCTGACTTTC.

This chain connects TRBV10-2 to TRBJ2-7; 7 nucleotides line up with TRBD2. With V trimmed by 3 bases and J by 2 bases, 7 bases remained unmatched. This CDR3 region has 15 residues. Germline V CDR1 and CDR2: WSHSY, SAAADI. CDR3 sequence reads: CASSEASGGAYEQYF. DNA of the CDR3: TGCGCCAGCAGTGAAGCTAGCGGAGGGGCCTACGAGCAGTACTTC.

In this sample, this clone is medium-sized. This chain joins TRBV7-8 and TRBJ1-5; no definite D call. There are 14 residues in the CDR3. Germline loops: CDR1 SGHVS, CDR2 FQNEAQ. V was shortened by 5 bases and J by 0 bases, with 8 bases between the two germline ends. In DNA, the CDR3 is TGTGCCAGCAGCCCGCGGGTTAGCAATCAGCCCCAGCATTTT. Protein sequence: CASSPRVSNQPQHF. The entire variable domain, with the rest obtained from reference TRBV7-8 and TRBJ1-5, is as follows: GAGVSQSPRYKVAKRGQDVALRCDPISGHVSLFWYQQALGQGPEFLTYFQNEAQLDKSGLPSDRFFAERPEGSVSTLKIQRTQQEDSAVYLCASSPRVSNQPQHFGDGTRLSIL.

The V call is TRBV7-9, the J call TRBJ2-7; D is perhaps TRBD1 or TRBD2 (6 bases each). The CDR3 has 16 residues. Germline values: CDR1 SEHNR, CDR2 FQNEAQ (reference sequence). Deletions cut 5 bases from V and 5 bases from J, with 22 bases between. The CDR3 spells CASSPYLGGASDEQYF. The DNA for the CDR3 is TGTGCCAGCAGCCCTTACCTCGGGGGCGCCTCGGACGAGCAGTACTTC.

The CDR3, as DNA: TGTGCCAGCAGCTCCCTGGGAGGAGTCTACGAGCAGTACTTC. Protein: CASSSLGGVYEQYF. This chain joins TRBV7-9 and TRBJ2-7; the D gene is possibly TRBD2 (6 bases). V shed 4 bases and J shed 3 bases, with 13 bases lying between them. This CDR3 has 14 amino acids. The germline V gene encodes CDR1 SEHNR and CDR2 FQNEAQ (reference sequence). The variable domain in full, with the rest retrieved from reference TRBV7-9 and TRBJ2-7, is DTGVSQNPRHKITKRGQNVTFRCDPISEHNRLYWYRQTLGQGPEFLTYFQNEAQLEKSRLLSDRFSAERPKGSFSTLEIQRTEQGDSAMYLCASSSLGGVYEQYFGPGTRLTVT.

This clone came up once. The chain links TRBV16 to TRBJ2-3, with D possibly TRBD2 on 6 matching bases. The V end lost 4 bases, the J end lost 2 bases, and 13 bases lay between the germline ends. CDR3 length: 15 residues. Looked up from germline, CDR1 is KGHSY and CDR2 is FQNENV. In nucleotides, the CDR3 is TGTGCCAGCAGCCGGGACTTCCCGTTCACAGATACGCAGTATTTT. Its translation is CASSRDFPFTDTQYF.

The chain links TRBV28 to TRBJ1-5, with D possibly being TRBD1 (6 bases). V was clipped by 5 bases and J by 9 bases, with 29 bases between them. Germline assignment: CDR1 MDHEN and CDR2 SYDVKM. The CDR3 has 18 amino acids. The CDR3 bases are TGTGCCAGCAGTCTTATGGGACGCCGGGGGCCGGGGCAAACGCCCCAGCATTTT. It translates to CASSLMGRRGPGQTPQHF.

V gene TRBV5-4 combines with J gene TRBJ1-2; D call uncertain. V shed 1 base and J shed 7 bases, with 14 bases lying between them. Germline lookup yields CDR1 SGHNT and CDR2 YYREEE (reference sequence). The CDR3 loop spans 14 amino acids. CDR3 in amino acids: CASSLYRLAAGYTF. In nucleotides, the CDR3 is TGTGCCAGCAGCTTGTACAGACTTGCGGCTGGCTACACCTTC.